This T cell receptor (beta chain) was sequenced for a study of early T cells in non-severe SARS-CoV-2 infection. Study context: Unsorted whole-blood RNA was sequenced in bulk, leaving chains unpaired.

Study-level points and caveats: Using VDJdb, the matching emphasized anti-spike CD8 responses while missing private and CD4 specificities.

The sample holds many counts of this clonotype. Its antigen is as yet unknown. Researchers attached unique molecular identifiers to individual cDNA molecules. TCRdb analysed the 5' RACE reads with MiXCR anew, one entry per CDR3 protein. This sample has fewer than 9,500 distinct CDR3 sequences, with 4% to 6% found just once. The CDR3 consists of 16 residues. Losses at the gene ends were 4 bases for V and 7 bases for J; bases not matched to a gene: 10. From germline, CDR1 is SGHRS and CDR2 YFSETQ. This TCR came from an adult who was a healthcare worker with PCR-confirmed SARS-CoV-2 infection or an uninfected control (not recorded which). The V and J genes are TRBV5-1 and TRBJ2-1; TRBD1 agrees at 11 bases. Material for sequencing was whole blood. CDR3 nucleotide sequence: TGCGCCAGCAGCGCCACCCCCGGGACAGGGGGGAATGAGCAGTTCTTC. It encodes CASSATPGTGGNEQFF.